The 22 T cell receptor beta chains given below trace back to one sample, sequenced in a study of vaccination and CD4 T cells after COVID-19. MiXCR was run by TCRdb on the PCR reads, yielding one entry per CDR3 protein. Of about 33,000 distinct CDR3 sequences listed, about 35% are singletons. Noted time point: late sampling 161 to 241 days after vaccination in a few convalescent patients. The input for sequencing was CD4+ T cells from blood, taken about 7 months after SARS-CoV-2 vaccination. The receptors come from a human donor who had recovered from COVID-19.

The chain is built from TRBV20-1 and TRBJ2-5; D is unclear. The CDR3 spans 10 residues. V was cut by 6 bases and J by 2 bases, with 4 bases left in between. The V gene's germline CDR1 is DFQATT and CDR2 SNEGSKA (reference sequence). The CDR3 reads CSAEQETQYF. The CDR3 coding sequence is TGCAGTGCGGAACAAGAGACCCAGTACTTC.

V usage is TRBV27 and J usage is TRBJ2-1; D is tentatively TRBD1 or TRBD2 (5 bases each). The germline V gene encodes CDR1 MNHEY and CDR2 SMNVEV (reference sequence). This CDR3 contains 16 residues. V lost 8 bases to trimming and J lost 0 bases, with 17 bases between them. CDR3 sequence reads: CASSRDPESSYNEQFF. The CDR3 DNA reads TGTGCCAGCTCCCGGGACCCCGAGAGCTCCTACAATGAGCAGTTCTTC.

This clonotype has a handful of counts. For the CDR3, the DNA is TGTGCCACCAGCAGAGATAGAGGAGGGACCGGGGAGCTGTTTTTT. Translation: CATSRDRGGTGELFF. The V call is TRBV15, the J call TRBJ2-2; a weak D match, TRBD2 (6 bases). Trimming pared 0 bases from V and 5 bases from J, leaving 10 bases between. The CDR3 runs to 15 residues. Germline lookup yields CDR1 LNHNV and CDR2 YYDKDF (reference sequence). Using reference TRBV15 and TRBJ2-2 for the parts outside the CDR3, the full variable domain is DAMVIQNPRYQVTQFGKPVTLSCSQTLNHNVMYWYQQKSSQAPKLLFHYYDKDFNNEADTPDNFQSRRPNTSFCFLDIRSPGLGDTAMYLCATSRDRGGTGELFFGEGSRLTVL.

This clonotype has just a few counts. This rearrangement joins TRBV19 to TRBJ1-5; D remains ambiguous. Germline CDR1 is LNHDA and CDR2 is SQIVND (reference sequence). The V and J ends lost 3 bases and 4 bases respectively, with 7 bases between them. There are 13 residues in the CDR3. CDR3 DNA sequence: TGTGCCAGTAGTATCGAGTCGAATCAGCCCCAGCATTTT. This codes for CASSIESNQPQHF.

This clonotype has just one count. The rearrangement joins TRBV12-3 or TRBV12-4 to TRBJ1-5; D unresolved. V dropped 6 bases and J dropped 2 bases, with 11 bases sitting between them. The CDR3 runs 14 residues. The CDR3 DNA is TGTGCCAGCAGCGTAGCAGGCGGCAATCAGCCCCAGCATTTT. Encoded protein: CASSVAGGNQPQHF.

The rearrangement links TRBV24-1 to TRBJ2-3; 12 positions match TRBD2. CDR1 is KGHDR, CDR2 SFDVKD, per germline. V lost 5 bases to trimming and J lost 0 bases; unmatched junction nucleotides: 8. This CDR3 is built from 18 residues. The CDR3 is CATSGLTSGSSSTDTQYF. CDR3 nucleotides: TGTGCCACCAGTGGCCTGACTAGCGGGAGTTCCAGCACAGATACGCAGTATTTT.

CDR3 amino acids: CASSIQPLAYEQYF. CDR3 in DNA: TGTGCCAGTAGTATTCAACCACTAGCCTACGAGCAGTACTTC. The rearrangement uses TRBV19 and TRBJ2-7, with D perhaps TRBD2 (5 bases). Germline V gene sequence: CDR1 LNHDA, CDR2 SQIVND (reference sequence). Trimming pared 3 bases from V and 2 bases from J, leaving 11 bases between. This CDR3 has 14 residues.

This clonotype has more than one count but fewer than ten. The J gene is TRBJ2-1, the V gene TRBV7-6, with 8 bases aligning to TRBD2. The CDR3 length is 16 residues. The V gene's germline CDR1 is SGHVS and CDR2 FNYEAQ. V lost 5 bases and J lost 6; bases outside the gene matches: 12. CDR3 in amino acids: CASSPTGGPRGNEQFF. Written as DNA, the CDR3 is TGTGCCAGCAGCCCGACGGGAGGGCCACGAGGCAATGAGCAGTTCTTC.

The CDR3 region has the DNA TGTGCCAGCAGTTTCGACGGGGCCCCCTACGAGCAGTACTTC. Amino acid sequence: CASSFDGAPYEQYF. This rearrangement joins TRBV27 to TRBJ2-7; D may be TRBD1 or TRBD2 (5 bases each). CDR3 length: 14 amino acids. Germline V CDR1 and CDR2: MNHEY, SMNVEV (reference sequence). V dropped 3 bases and J dropped 2 bases, with 11 bases sitting between them.

This chain links TRBV6-2 or TRBV6-3 with TRBJ2-1; 7 bases match TRBD2. The germline gives CDR1 MNHEY, CDR2 SVGEGT. The junction had 14 bases not matched to a gene; V was cut back by 2 bases and J by 4 bases. The CDR3 is 18 amino acids. CDR3 in DNA: TGTGCCAGCAGTTACGCCTTTGGGGGAGGGCCGGGGTACAATGAGCAGTTCTTC. As protein: CASSYAFGGGPGYNEQFF.

In this sample, this clonotype turned up a few times. The chain employs TRBV20-1 and TRBJ2-3; no firm D call. V lost 6 bases and J lost 5, with 15 bases in between. The CDR3 runs to 13 residues. Germline assignment: CDR1 DFQATT and CDR2 SNEGSKA (reference sequence). CDR3 DNA: TGCAGTGCCCGTCCCGAAGGTCAAGATACGCAGTATTTT. Its translation: CSARPEGQDTQYF.

This clonotype turned up a few times. The chain couples TRBV24-1 to TRBJ2-5, with D possibly matching TRBD1 (5 bases). The CDR3 extends over 13 amino acids. With 4 bases removed from V and 2 bases from J, the gap between germline ends came to 7 bases. Germline CDR1 KGHDR, CDR2 SFDVKD. The CDR3 DNA reads TGTGCCACCAGTGAGCGACAGCAAGAGACCCAGTACTTC. Residues: CATSERQQETQYF.

The rearrangement uses TRBV7-9 and TRBJ2-3; tentative D call: TRBD1 (6 bases). This CDR3 region has 14 residues. Germline loops: CDR1 SEHNR, CDR2 FQNEAQ (reference sequence). The V and J ends lost 1 base and 4 bases respectively, with 9 bases between them. CDR3 protein: CASSLEGVSDTQYF. CDR3 in DNA: TGTGCCAGCAGCTTAGAGGGGGTATCAGATACGCAGTATTTT.

This rearrangement joins TRBV29-1 to TRBJ2-5; either TRBD1 or TRBD2 may supply D (5 bases each). The CDR3 runs 14 residues. The germline gives CDR1 SQVTM, CDR2 ANQGSEA. V was trimmed by 5 bases and J by 1 base, leaving 14 bases between them. CDR3 in amino acids: CSVTVEGSQETQYF. CDR3 nucleotide sequence: TGCAGCGTTACAGTTGAGGGGTCCCAAGAGACCCAGTACTTC.

V usage is TRBV20-1 and J usage is TRBJ1-6; TRBD1 agrees at 9 bases. This CDR3 spans 14 amino acids. Germline V gene data show CDR1 as DFQATT and CDR2 as SNEGSKA (reference sequence). Losses at the gene ends were 5 bases for V and 5 bases for J; bases not matched to a gene: 4. The CDR3 here is CSAGDRANNSPLHF. The CDR3, as DNA: TGCAGTGCTGGGGACAGGGCGAATAATTCACCCCTCCACTTT.

The chain joins TRBV10-1 to TRBJ1-1; D not resolved. The CDR3 is 14 residues long. Between the trimmed V and J ends, which lost 0 bases and 4 bases, there was a span of 9 bases. The germline V gene encodes CDR1 WNHNN and CDR2 SYGVQD (reference sequence). The CDR3 nucleotides read TGCGCCAGCAGTGAGTCGTTCTCCGGCACTGAAGCTTTCTTT. Protein product: CASSESFSGTEAFF.

This clonotype is medium-sized by share. The chain links TRBV6-4 to TRBJ2-3; 11 bases agree with TRBD1. After removal of 4 bases from V and 4 bases from J, the junction contained 1 base not matched to a gene. This CDR3 region has 14 residues. Germline CDR1 reads MRHNA; CDR2 reads SNTAGT. This CDR3 reads CASSGTGGADTQYF. The CDR3 nucleotides read TGTGCCAGCAGTGGGACAGGGGGCGCAGATACGCAGTATTTT.

DNA for the CDR3: TGTGCCAGCAGTCCACCTTGGGGCCAGGAACCCTACGAGCAGTACTTC. This sequence encodes CASSPPWGQEPYEQYF. This chain uses TRBV28 with TRBJ2-7; D is possibly TRBD1 (5 bases). This CDR3 comprises 16 residues. Germline lookup yields CDR1 MDHEN and CDR2 SYDVKM. Trimming cost V 5 bases and J 2 bases, with 19 bases left between them.

In its sample, this clonotype was seen a few times. The chain combines TRBV7-2 with TRBJ2-7; 9 nucleotides align to TRBD1. The CDR3 spans 15 residues. Per germline, CDR1 SGHTA and CDR2 FQGNSA. Trimming took 8 bases from V and 7 from J; bases not matched to a gene: 15. CDR3 DNA sequence: TGTGCCAGCGGATTTTTCAGGACAGGGGTGAGTGAGCAGTACTTC. Its protein is CASGFFRTGVSEQYF.

Here the CDR3 DNA reads TGCGCCAGCAGCCAGTCGGGTCTCACCGGGGAGCTGTTTTTT. Translating it yields CASSQSGLTGELFF. The chain uses TRBV4-1 and TRBJ2-2; D is unresolved. There are 14 residues in the CDR3. V dropped 3 bases and J dropped 4 bases, with 9 bases sitting between them. Per germline, CDR1 MGHRA and CDR2 YSYEKL.

V gene TRBV7-3 combines with J gene TRBJ1-1; D is unclear. CDR3 length equals 13 residues. V was shortened by 0 bases and J by 5 bases, with 7 bases between the two germline ends. CDR1 is SGHTA and CDR2 is FQGTGA in the germline V gene. The CDR3 region is CASSLTGRTEAFF. The CDR3 DNA follows: TGTGCCAGCAGCTTAACAGGGCGGACTGAAGCTTTCTTT.

This clonotype occurred a few times. This sequence joins TRBV7-2 and TRBJ2-1, with D uncertain. V gave up 5 bases and J gave up 0 bases, with 11 bases separating them. The CDR3 contains 15 residues. Germline lookup yields CDR1 SGHTA and CDR2 FQGNSA. The CDR3 region has the DNA TGTGCCAGCAGCCTCGGACCCAGCTCCTACAATGAGCAGTTCTTC. Its translation: CASSLGPSSYNEQFF.